This T cell receptor beta chain emerged from a study of OX40 agonist ivuxolimab in advanced cancers. At the level of the study: Prior checkpoint blockade (anti-PD-1, anti-PD-L1 or anti-CTLA-4) was permitted; approximately 40% had it. Notes on the study in general: Among expanded peripheral T cells, antigen specificity went undetermined.

The germline gives CDR1 ENHRY, CDR2 SYGVKD. V lost 0 bases, J lost 0 bases, and 12 bases lay in between. The CDR3 runs 16 residues. Generated by immunoSEQ multiplex PCR, the TCRdb table keeps only in-frame clones and is missing some. This sample has 50,000 to 65,000 clones, with around 81% found just once. Of note for this clone: The antigen remains undetermined.

The receptor's source is an adult with an advanced solid tumor such as melanoma, head and neck, liver or kidney cancer. Source: CD4+ or CD8+ T cells sorted from blood, taken in a trial of the OX40 agonist ivuxolimab. The chain links TRBV10-3 to TRBJ2-7, with unresolved D. CDR3 region: CAISESKGLFSYEQYF. The CDR3 region has the DNA TGTGCCATCAGTGAGTCGAAAGGGTTGTTCTCCTACGAGCAGTACTTC.